This entry concerns a single T cell receptor (beta chain). Its antigen is as yet unknown. This entry comes from a study of cytomegalovirus exposure and HLA in healthy donors. Overall study findings and caveats: HLA alleles showed associations with roughly 17,000 TCR beta sequences in a later analysis, at a 0.05 false discovery rate. The investigators catalogued 150 or so TCR beta chains as cytomegalovirus-associated.

CDR1 is MNHEY and CDR2 is SMNVEV in the germline V gene (reference sequence). Trimming shortened V by 3 bases and J by 3 bases, and 9 bases separated the two germline ends. This CDR3 has 14 residues. The PCR made use of 60 Vbeta and 13 Jbeta primers. Repertoires were generated with immunoSEQ multiplex PCR, while TCRdb's copy carries only in-frame clones and drops some. The profile shows some 200,000 clones, approximately 81% of them singletons. Material: PBMCs. This receptor was identified in a man between 45 and 60 years old in good health and CMV-seronegative. V is TRBV27 and J is TRBJ1-3; D is undetermined. The CDR3 protein is CASSLSGLGNTIYF. The CDR3 DNA follows: TGTGCCAGCAGTTTGAGCGGACTTGGAAACACCATATATTTT.